Listed below are T cell receptor beta chains from one sample, sequenced in a study of OX40 agonist ivuxolimab in advanced cancers. This table comes from immunoSEQ multiplex PCR, and its TCRdb copy is limited to in-frame clones, with some not included. The sample holds approximately 69,000 clones, roughly 80% seen once. The material sequenced was CD4+ or CD8+ T cells sorted from blood, taken in a trial of the OX40 agonist ivuxolimab. Receptor source: an adult with an advanced solid tumor such as melanoma, head and neck, liver or kidney cancer. Both conserved end residues are part of each CDR3. A D gene is named only where the DNA matches it firmly. A clone size is listed for some rows: how often the clone was seen (once, few, many), or a class if it is expanded.

v_gene,abundance,d_gene,j_gene,CDR3aa,CDR3nt
TRBV11-3,-,TRBD1,TRBJ2-3,CASCPPRDRGLDTQYF,TGTGCCAGCTGCCCCCCCCGGGACAGGGGGCTGGATACGCAGTATTTT
TRBV30,-,-,TRBJ1-5,CAWRLKGGNQPQHF,TGTGCCTGGCGCCTTAAGGGTGGCAATCAGCCCCAGCATTTT
TRBV7-9,-,-,TRBJ1-4,CASSFSETVNEKLFF,TGTGCCAGCAGCTTTTCCGAGACAGTCAATGAAAAACTGTTTTTT
TRBV4-2,-,TRBD2,TRBJ2-3,CASSQGGTRTTDTQYF,TGTGCCAGCAGCCAAGGAGGGACTAGGACCACAGATACGCAGTATTTT
TRBV9,once,TRBD2,TRBJ2-3,CASSVIAGGTDTQYF,TGTGCCAGCAGCGTCATAGCGGGGGGAACAGATACGCAGTATTTT
TRBV27,-,-,TRBJ1-1,CASSSPPSNTEAFF,TGTGCCAGCAGTTCCCCACCTAGTAACACTGAAGCTTTCTTT
TRBV29-1,once,TRBD1,TRBJ1-2,CSVEGSTKTGDYGYTF,TGCAGCGTTGAAGGAAGCACGAAAACAGGGGATTATGGCTACACCTTC
TRBV7-2,-,TRBD2,TRBJ2-3,CASSPQRGVSTDTQYF,TGTGCCAGCAGCCCCCAGCGGGGGGTGAGCACAGATACGCAGTATTTT
TRBV5-6,-,-,TRBJ1-1,CASSLTALNTEAFF,TGTGCCAGCAGCTTGACGGCCCTGAACACTGAAGCTTTCTTT
TRBV29-1,-,-,TRBJ2-5,CSAEVVPIEETQYF,TGCAGCGCGGAAGTAGTCCCTATAGAAGAGACCCAGTACTTC
TRBV9,-,TRBD2,TRBJ2-2,CASSVPGLANTGELFF,TGTGCCAGCAGCGTGCCGGGACTAGCGAACACCGGGGAGCTGTTTTTT
TRBV2,few,TRBD2,TRBJ2-5,CASGTSGRGETQYF,TGTGCCAGCGGGACTAGCGGGAGAGGGGAGACCCAGTACTTC
TRBV7-7,-,TRBD2,TRBJ2-1,CASSLLAGADNEQFF,TGTGCTAGCAGCCTCTTAGCGGGGGCCGACAATGAGCAGTTCTTC
TRBV30,-,TRBD1,TRBJ1-4,CAWSNPLPGQGGEKLFF,TGTGCCTGGAGTAACCCCCTGCCGGGACAGGGTGGAGAAAAACTGTTTTTT
TRBV6-5,-,-,TRBJ2-1,CASSYGVSEQFF,TGTGCCAGCAGTTACGGGGTTTCGGAGCAGTTCTTC
TRBV5-1,-,-,TRBJ2-3,CASSLGDRSTDTQYF,TGCGCCAGCAGCTTGGGGGACCGAAGCACAGATACGCAGTATTTT
TRBV7-2,-,-,TRBJ2-3,CASSFQLYTDTQYF,TGTGCCAGCAGCTTTCAGCTATACACAGATACGCAGTATTTT
TRBV5-6,-,-,TRBJ1-2,CASSWDNYGYTF,TGTGCCAGCAGCTGGGATAACTATGGCTACACCTTC
TRBV10-3,once,TRBD1,TRBJ1-2,CAISDAGGLGYTF,TGTGCCATCAGTGATGCAGGGGGACTTGGCTACACCTTC
TRBV10-2,-,TRBD2,TRBJ2-1,CASRGLAGGPRGYNEQFF,TGCGCCAGCAGGGGACTAGCGGGGGGGCCGAGAGGCTACAATGAGCAGTTCTTC
TRBV19,-,-,TRBJ1-2,CASSIRFFYGYTF,TGTGCCAGTAGTATTCGGTTTTTCTATGGCTACACCTTC
TRBV19,-,-,TRBJ2-6,CASKGGTGANVLTF,TGTGCCAGTAAGGGGGGAACTGGGGCCAACGTCCTGACTTTC
TRBV28,few,-,TRBJ2-2,CASTARQTTGELFF,TGTGCCAGCACCGCGAGACAGACCACCGGGGAGCTGTTTTTT
TRBV19,-,-,TRBJ2-3,CASTLDRRTDTQYF,TGTGCCAGTACCCTCGACAGACGCACAGATACGCAGTATTTT